Listed below are T cell receptor beta chains from one sample, sequenced in a study of shared clonotypes between healthy human individuals. Some clones are missing from TCRdb's copy, which holds only in-frame ones; the method was immunoSEQ multiplex PCR. Among about 610,000 clones, 97% were seen once, and the ten largest hold about 0.057%. The sequenced material came from naive CD4+ T cells sorted from blood. All receptors come from a woman in her 30s in good health. The CDR3 runs from the conserved cysteine through the conserved F or W. D genes are given only for firm matches. Not all rows give a size; the values are once, few, many and, for expanded clones, a class.

j_call v_call cdr3_length clone_size d_call cdr3_nt cdr3_aa
TRBJ2-5 TRBV29-1 10 NA NA TGCAGCGTTGGGCTGGAGACCCAGTACTTC CSVGLETQYF
TRBJ2-1 TRBV5-1 15 NA NA TGCGCCAGCAGCTTGGCGGGGAGCTCCTACAATGAGCAGTTCTTC CASSLAGSSYNEQFF
TRBJ1-3 TRBV25-1 16 NA NA TGTGCCAGCAGTGCTTATCTTGGGGGCTCTGGAAACACCATATATTTT CASSAYLGGSGNTIYF
TRBJ2-5 TRBV4-2 14 NA NA TGTGCCAGCAGCCAACTAGGGGCGGAAGAGACCCAGTACTTC CASSQLGAEETQYF
TRBJ1-1 TRBV27 13 NA NA TGTGCCAGCAGTTTGTTCGCGAACACTGAAGCTTTCTTT CASSLFANTEAFF
TRBJ2-6 TRBV25-1 13 NA NA TGTGCCAGTTACCGACCTGGGGCCAACGTCCTGACTTTC CASYRPGANVLTF
TRBJ1-2 TRBV28 15 NA TRBD1 TGTGCCAGCAGTTTTCCGGGACAGGTGTGGTATGGCTACACCTTC CASSFPGQVWYGYTF
TRBJ2-1 TRBV21-1 14 NA NA TGTGCCAGTATCTGTCCCAGGAACAACAATGAGCAGTTCTTC CASICPRNNNEQFF
TRBJ2-7 TRBV19 14 NA TRBD2 TGTGCCAGCAGACTAGCGGGGAGCTCCTACGAGCAGTACTTC CASRLAGSSYEQYF
TRBJ1-5 TRBV7-8 15 NA TRBD1 TGTGCCAGCAGCCTCGGGACAGCGATCGATCAGCCCCAGCATTTT CASSLGTAIDQPQHF
TRBJ2-7 TRBV18 14 NA TRBD2 TGTGCCAGCTCACCCCGGACTAGTTTCGGCGAGCAGTACTTC CASSPRTSFGEQYF
TRBJ1-2 TRBV6-1 15 NA NA TGTGCCAGCAGCCCAAACACCGGGGGAAACTATGGCTACACCTTC CASSPNTGGNYGYTF
TRBJ2-3 TRBV5-1 12 NA NA TGCGCCAGCAGCTTTAGCACAGATACGCAGTATTTT CASSFSTDTQYF
TRBJ1-2 TRBV7-9 14 NA NA TGTGCCAGCACCACGACAGGTCCCGACTATGGCTACACCTTC CASTTTGPDYGYTF
TRBJ1-3 TRBV6-5 15 NA NA TGTGCCAGCAGCCGACAGGCGAACTCTGGAAACACCATATATTTT CASSRQANSGNTIYF
TRBJ2-7 TRBV10-3 13 NA TRBD2 TGTGCCATCGGAGGACTAGGCTCGTACGAGCAGTACTTC CAIGGLGSYEQYF
TRBJ2-4 TRBV6-5 14 NA NA TGTGCCAGCAGATCCACTGGAGCCAAAAACATTCAGTACTTC CASRSTGAKNIQYF
TRBJ2-7 TRBV19 15 NA TRBD2 TGTGCCAGTAGTACCGGACTAGCGGGAACGGAGAAGCAGTACTTC CASSTGLAGTEKQYF
TRBJ2-3 TRBV6-7 18 once TRBD2 TGTGCCAGCACCTATCCGGGACTAGCGGGAGGTTGCACAGATACGCAGTATTTT CASTYPGLAGGCTDTQYF
TRBJ1-2 TRBV11-2 16 NA NA TGTGCCAGCAGGTTTAGGACCAAGAACCCGTCCTATGGCTACACCTTC CASRFRTKNPSYGYTF
TRBJ1-2 TRBV18 16 NA NA TGTGCCAGCTCACCACCGACCCCCCAGGCGGGGTATGGCTACACCTTC CASSPPTPQAGYGYTF
TRBJ1-2 TRBV28 13 NA NA TGTGCCAGCACCCTGGACGGGAACTATGGCTACACCTTC CASTLDGNYGYTF
TRBJ1-1 TRBV19 15 NA NA TGTGCCAGTAGTATCCTTCCTGATTCTCACGGAGAAGCTTTCTTT CASSILPDSHGEAFF
TRBJ2-7 TRBV11-3 15 NA TRBD2 TGTGCCAGCAGCTTAGGCCTAGCGGGCTCGGACGAGCAGTACTTC CASSLGLAGSDEQYF
TRBJ1-2 TRBV5-8 16 NA NA TGTGCCAGCAGCTTGGCCCCCTCGGGACGGATCTATGGCTACACCTTC CASSLAPSGRIYGYTF
TRBJ2-7 TRBV14 12 NA TRBD1 TGTGCCAGCTCGGGACAGGGGTACGAGCAGTACTTC CASSGQGYEQYF
TRBJ2-7 TRBV6-5 16 NA NA TGTGCCAGCAGTTACACCGGTGGTACAGGGCACTACGAGCAGTACTTC CASSYTGGTGHYEQYF
TRBJ2-1 TRBV11-1 14 NA NA TGTGCCAGCAGACGACTAGAGTTCTCCAATGAGCAGTTCTTC CASRRLEFSNEQFF
TRBJ2-2 TRBV27 18 NA TRBD1 TGTGCCAGCAGTTTAATATGGGACAGGGAGTGGTACACCGGGGAGCTGTTTTTT CASSLIWDREWYTGELFF
TRBJ2-7 TRBV7-8 15 NA TRBD2 TGTGCCAGCAGCTTCAGACTAGCGGATGGGTACGAGCAGTACTTC CASSFRLADGYEQYF
TRBJ2-1 TRBV19 16 once TRBD2 TGTGCCAGTAGTACTGGGACTAGCGGGGTATACAATGAGCAGTTCTTC CASSTGTSGVYNEQFF
TRBJ2-3 TRBV19 12 NA NA TGTGCCAGTAGTCCAGCCCCAGATACGCAGTATTTT CASSPAPDTQYF
TRBJ2-1 TRBV7-9 15 NA NA TGTGCCAGCAGCCAGGGGCAGAGCGGCGATTATGAGCAGTTCTTC CASSQGQSGDYEQFF
TRBJ1-2 TRBV6-4 15 once NA TGTGCCAGCAGTGACCCGGCGGGGGGTACGCGGGGCTACACCTTC CASSDPAGGTRGYTF
TRBJ1-1 TRBV28 15 NA NA TGTGCCAGCAGTTTCCCCGGCTGGGCGGGTACTGAAGCTTTCTTT CASSFPGWAGTEAFF
TRBJ1-1 TRBV25-1 12 few NA TGTGCCAGCAGTGAATCGGTAGGGAAAGCTTTCTTT CASSESVGKAFF
TRBJ1-2 TRBV7-2 16 NA TRBD1 TGTGCCAGCAGCTTCAAACTTGCCGGGACAGTCTATGGCTACACCTTC CASSFKLAGTVYGYTF
TRBJ2-7 TRBV29-1 12 NA TRBD1 TGCAGCGTCGAGACAGGGACAGTCGAGCAGTACTTC CSVETGTVEQYF
TRBJ2-3 TRBV5-1 14 NA NA TGCGCCAGCAGCTTGGGTTTCGAAGGCTATACGCAGTATTTT CASSLGFEGYTQYF
TRBJ1-3 TRBV6-6 15 NA NA TGTGCCAGCAGACACCCGGGGGGGTCTGGAAACACCATATATTTT CASRHPGGSGNTIYF
TRBJ1-2 TRBV30 16 NA NA TGTGCCTGGAGTGTAGGCTGGGGGGGGCCATCCTATGGCTACACCTTC CAWSVGWGGPSYGYTF
TRBJ1-1 TRBV28 15 once NA TGTGCCAGCAGTCCGGCGCGTGGGGACACGACTGAAGCTTTCTTT CASSPARGDTTEAFF